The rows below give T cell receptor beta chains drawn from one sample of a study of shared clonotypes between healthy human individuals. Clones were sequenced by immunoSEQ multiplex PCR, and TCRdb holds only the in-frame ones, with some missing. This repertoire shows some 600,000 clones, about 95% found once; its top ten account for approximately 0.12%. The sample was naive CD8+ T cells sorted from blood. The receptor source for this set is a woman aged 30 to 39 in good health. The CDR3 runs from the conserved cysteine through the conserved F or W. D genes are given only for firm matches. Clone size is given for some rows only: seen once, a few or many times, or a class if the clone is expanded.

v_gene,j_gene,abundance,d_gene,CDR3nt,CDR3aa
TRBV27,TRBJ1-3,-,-,TGTGCCAGACTACCGTCTTTCGGAGGAAATTGGACTGGAAACACCATATATTTT,CARLPSFGGNWTGNTIYF
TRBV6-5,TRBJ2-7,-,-,TGTGCCAGCAGTTACTCCCAAGGGGGGGTAGTCTACGAGCAGTACTTC,CASSYSQGGVVYEQYF
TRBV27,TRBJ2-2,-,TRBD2,TGTGCCAGCAGCTCACTCGGGACTAGCGGAGTATCTAACACCGGGGAGCTGTTTTTT,CASSSLGTSGVSNTGELFF
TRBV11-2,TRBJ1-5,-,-,TGTGCCAGCAGCTTAGGGGGGTATAGCAATCAGCCCCAGCATTTT,CASSLGGYSNQPQHF
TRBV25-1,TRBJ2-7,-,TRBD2,TGTGCCAGCAGGGGGGACGCGGGAGTTCACGAGCAGTACTTC,CASRGDAGVHEQYF
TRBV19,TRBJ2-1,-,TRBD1,TGTGCCAGTAGTATAGATGCCGGGACAGGGTACAATGAGCAGTTCTTC,CASSIDAGTGYNEQFF
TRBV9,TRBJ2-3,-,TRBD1,TGTGCCAGCAGCGTAGCCACGGACAGGGGAGGCCCAGATACGCAGTATTTT,CASSVATDRGGPDTQYF
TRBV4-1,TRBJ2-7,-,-,TGCGCCAGCAGCCAATCTGAGACAAGTTTGACTCTAACCTACGAGCAGTACTTC,CASSQSETSLTLTYEQYF
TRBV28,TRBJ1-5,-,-,TGTGCCAGCGGGGACATACGGCAGCCCCAGCATTTT,CASGDIRQPQHF
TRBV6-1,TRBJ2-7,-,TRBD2,TGTGCCAGCAGTGATGGACTAGCGGGGCTCTACGAGCAGTACTTC,CASSDGLAGLYEQYF
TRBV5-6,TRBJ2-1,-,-,TGTGCCAGCAGCTACGGGACGGCCAACAATGAGCAGTTCTTC,CASSYGTANNEQFF
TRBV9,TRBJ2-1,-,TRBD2,TGTGCCAGCAGCTTCCGGACTAGCGGGAGTGTACGCACGGGGGACAATGAGCAGTTCTTC,CASSFRTSGSVRTGDNEQFF
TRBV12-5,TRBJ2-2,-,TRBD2,TGTGCTAGTGGTTTTTTGAAAATGAGCGGGAGCGCATCTCTGGGCACCGGGGAGCTGTTTTTT,CASGFLKMSGSASLGTGELFF
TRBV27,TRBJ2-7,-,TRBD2,TGTGCCAGCAGTTCGGGACTAAGCTCCTACGAGCAGTACTTC,CASSSGLSSYEQYF
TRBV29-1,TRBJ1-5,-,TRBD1,TGCAGCGTTGAGGGACAGGGCGTCTCCAATCAGCCCCAGCATTTT,CSVEGQGVSNQPQHF
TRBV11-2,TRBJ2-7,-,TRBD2,TGTGCCAGCAGCTCCCCAGCGGGAGTGACGGCGTGGGAGCAGTACTTC,CASSSPAGVTAWEQYF
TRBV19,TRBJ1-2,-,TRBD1,TGTGCCACGACGGGACAGGATGGGGACTATGGCTACACCTTC,CATTGQDGDYGYTF
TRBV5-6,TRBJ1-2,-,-,TGTGCCAGCAGCTACCGGCAACAGGGACCCTATGGCTACACCTTC,CASSYRQQGPYGYTF
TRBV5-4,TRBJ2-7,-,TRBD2,TGTGCCAGCAGCCCTGACGGGAGGAACGAGCAGTACTTC,CASSPDGRNEQYF
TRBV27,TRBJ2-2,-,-,TGTGCCAGCTCGTTTGAGGCCACCGGGGAGCTGTTTTTT,CASSFEATGELFF
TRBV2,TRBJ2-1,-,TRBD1,TGTGCCAGCAGTGAGGGCCGCGGGACAGGGGAAGCCTACAATGAGCAGTTCTTC,CASSEGRGTGEAYNEQFF
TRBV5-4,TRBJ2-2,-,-,TGTGCCAGCAGAGGAGGGACAGATAACACCGGGGAGCTGTTTTTT,CASRGGTDNTGELFF
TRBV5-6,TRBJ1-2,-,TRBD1,TGTGCCAGCACCGACAGGGGGTATGGCTACACCTTC,CASTDRGYGYTF
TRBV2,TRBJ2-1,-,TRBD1,TGTGCCAGCAGCTCAATCCAGGGACAGGGACCCGTCGGCTCCTACAATGAGCAGTTCTTC,CASSSIQGQGPVGSYNEQFF
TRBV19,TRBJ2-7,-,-,TGTGCCAGTAGTATGAGGAGAAACCCCTACGAGCAGTACTTC,CASSMRRNPYEQYF
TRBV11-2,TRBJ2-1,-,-,TGTGCCAGCAGCACTTTGAATGAGCAGTTCTTC,CASSTLNEQFF
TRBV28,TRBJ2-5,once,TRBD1,TGTGCCAGCAGTCTTCAGGGGGCATTAGAGACCCAGTACTTC,CASSLQGALETQYF
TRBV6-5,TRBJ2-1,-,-,TGTGCCAGCGCTTTTGCGGCCTACAATGAGCAGTTCTTC,CASAFAAYNEQFF
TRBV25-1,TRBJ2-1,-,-,TGTGCCAGCAGTGATGTGTTGGTGTTCTTC,CASSDVLVFF
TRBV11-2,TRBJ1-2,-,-,TGTGCCAGCAGCTCGGACTTGTGGTATGGCTACACCTTC,CASSSDLWYGYTF
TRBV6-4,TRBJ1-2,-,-,TGTGCCAGCAGTGATGGAGGTACCTATGGCTACACCTTC,CASSDGGTYGYTF
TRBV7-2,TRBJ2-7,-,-,TGTGCCAGCCACCCAAGGGGACACTCCTACGAGCAGTACTTC,CASHPRGHSYEQYF
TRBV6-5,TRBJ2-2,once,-,TGTGCCAGCACCGACGGAAGCGGGGAGCTGTTTTTT,CASTDGSGELFF
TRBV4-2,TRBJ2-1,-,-,TGTGCCAGCAGCCAAGATCTTTTGGAGAGTAGCGGAGCAGTCTACAATGAGCAGTTCTTC,CASSQDLLESSGAVYNEQFF
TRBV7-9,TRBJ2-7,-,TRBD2,TGTGCCAGCAGCTCCCCTAGCGGGTACGAGCAGTACTTC,CASSSPSGYEQYF
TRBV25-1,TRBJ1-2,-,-,TGTGCCAGCAGTGGAGACAGCGGAGGCTACACCTTC,CASSGDSGGYTF
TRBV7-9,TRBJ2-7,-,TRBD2,TGTGCCAGCAGCTTAGTTCTAGCGGGAGCTGGGGACGAGCAGTACTTC,CASSLVLAGAGDEQYF
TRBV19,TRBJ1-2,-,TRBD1,TGTGCCAGTAGTCCTCGGACAGGGGTCTCTACCGGCTATGGCTACACCTTC,CASSPRTGVSTGYGYTF
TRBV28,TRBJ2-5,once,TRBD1,TGTGCCAGCAGTTGGCAGGGGGCGCAAGGAGAGACCCAGTACTTC,CASSWQGAQGETQYF
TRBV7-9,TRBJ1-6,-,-,TGTGCCAGCAGCTCTGAGGCTTCACCCCTCCACTTT,CASSSEASPLHF
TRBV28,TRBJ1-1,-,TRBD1,TGTGCCAGCAGTCCCCGGACAGGGAACACTGAAGCTTTCTTT,CASSPRTGNTEAFF
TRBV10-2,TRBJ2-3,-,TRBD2,TGCGCCAGCAGCCGGACTAGCGGGAGTGTCGGCACAGATACGCAGTATTTT,CASSRTSGSVGTDTQYF
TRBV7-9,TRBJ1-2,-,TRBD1,TGTGCCAGCAGCTTAGGCGACAGGGAGGGTTTTTATGGCTACACCTTC,CASSLGDREGFYGYTF
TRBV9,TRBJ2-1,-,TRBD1,TGTGCCAGCAGCCCGCAAGGGGGCCACTACAATGAGCAGTTCTTC,CASSPQGGHYNEQFF
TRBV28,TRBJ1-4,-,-,TGTGCCAGCAGTCCGCACGAAAAACTGTTTTTT,CASSPHEKLFF